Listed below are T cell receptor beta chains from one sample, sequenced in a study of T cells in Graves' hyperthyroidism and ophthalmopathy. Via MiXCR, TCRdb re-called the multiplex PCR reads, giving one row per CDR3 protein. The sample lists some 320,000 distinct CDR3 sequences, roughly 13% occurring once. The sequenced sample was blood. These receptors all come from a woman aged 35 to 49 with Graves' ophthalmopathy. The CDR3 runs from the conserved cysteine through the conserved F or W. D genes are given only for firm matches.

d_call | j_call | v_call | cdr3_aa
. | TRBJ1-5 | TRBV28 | CASNNRVGGRQPQHF
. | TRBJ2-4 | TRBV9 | CASQGYRSNIRYF
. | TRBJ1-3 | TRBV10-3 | CAISEWHGNTIYF
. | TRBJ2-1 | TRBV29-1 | CSVFTGSGEQFF
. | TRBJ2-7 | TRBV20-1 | CSATREFGNEQYF
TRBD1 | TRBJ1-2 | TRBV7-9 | CASTPQGAGGYTF
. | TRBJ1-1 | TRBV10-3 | CAIKEKVNTEAFF
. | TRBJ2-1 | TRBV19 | CASSISVRSYNEQFF
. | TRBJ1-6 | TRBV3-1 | CASSQEKGHSYNSPLHF
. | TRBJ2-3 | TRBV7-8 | CASSLSGQGYKDTQYF
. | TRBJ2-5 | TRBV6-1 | CASKTTLQETQYF
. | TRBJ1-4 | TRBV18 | CASTRGSNEKLFF
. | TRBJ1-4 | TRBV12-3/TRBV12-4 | CASTTRADNEKLFF
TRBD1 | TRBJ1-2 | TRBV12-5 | CASGLEPGQGAFGYTF
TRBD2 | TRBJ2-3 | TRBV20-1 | CSAPTRTSGRRDTQYF
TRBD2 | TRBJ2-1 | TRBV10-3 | CAISASEGEREPYNEQFF
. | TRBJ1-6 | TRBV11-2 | CASSPRVGGVALHF
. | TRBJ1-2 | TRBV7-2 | CASSLGPGAFAYGYTF
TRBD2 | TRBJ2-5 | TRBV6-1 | CASSENEFGGSRLETQYF
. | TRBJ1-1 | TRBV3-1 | CASSQGLPSAEAFF
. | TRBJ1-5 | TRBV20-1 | CSARIGARVNSNQPQHF
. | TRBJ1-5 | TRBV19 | CASSIVSGNQPQHF
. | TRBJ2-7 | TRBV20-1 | CSASQRSGPTVYEQYF
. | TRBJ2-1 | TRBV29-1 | CSVEDRDKLNEQFF
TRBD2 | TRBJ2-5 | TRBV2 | CASSEAASGRRPGYF
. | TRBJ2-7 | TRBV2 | CASTVTGEQYF
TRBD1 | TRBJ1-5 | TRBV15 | CATSRGPEGAQPQHF
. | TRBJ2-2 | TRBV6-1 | CASRHPNTGELFF
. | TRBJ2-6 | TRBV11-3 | CASSSRQSPTF
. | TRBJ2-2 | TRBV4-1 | CASSQLSLATGELFF
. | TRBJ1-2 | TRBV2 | CASSEEGEGYGYTF
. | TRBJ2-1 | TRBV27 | CASSERGDYSSYNEQFF
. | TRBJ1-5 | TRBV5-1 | CASSFLGGASQPQHF
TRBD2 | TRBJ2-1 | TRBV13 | CASSPTTSGNHNEQFF
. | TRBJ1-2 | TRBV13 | CASSLSRTLRYTF
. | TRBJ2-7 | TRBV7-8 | CASSLANSIYYEQYF
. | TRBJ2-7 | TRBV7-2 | CASSSRPLGVVEQYF
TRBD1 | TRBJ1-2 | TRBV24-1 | CATSDFAGGSGYTF
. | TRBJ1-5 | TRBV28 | CASRGSSNQPQHF
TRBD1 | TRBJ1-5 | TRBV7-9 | CASSLTGENLAQHF
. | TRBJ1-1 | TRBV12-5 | CASGLKENTEAFF
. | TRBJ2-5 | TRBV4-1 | CASSQRYRADQETQYF
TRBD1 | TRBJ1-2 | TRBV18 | CASSPQQGADGYTF
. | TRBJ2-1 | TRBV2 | CASSDFNEQFF
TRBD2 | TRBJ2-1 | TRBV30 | CAWTPGGTLYNEQFF
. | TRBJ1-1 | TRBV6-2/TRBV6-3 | CASSPRNTEAFF
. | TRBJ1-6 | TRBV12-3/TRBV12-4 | CASNSGSYNSPLHF
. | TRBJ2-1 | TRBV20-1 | CSARGLGVHNEQFF
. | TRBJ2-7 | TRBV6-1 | CASSGTDGYEQYF
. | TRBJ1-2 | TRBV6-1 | CASSDRFYGYTF
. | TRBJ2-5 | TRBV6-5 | CASSYSSTGVQETQYF
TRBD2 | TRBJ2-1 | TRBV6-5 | CASSYFRPGLDNEQFF
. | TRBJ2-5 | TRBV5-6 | CASSLNLRVGETQYF
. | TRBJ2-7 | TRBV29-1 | CSARGEAEQYF
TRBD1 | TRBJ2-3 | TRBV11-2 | CASSRQGMDTDTQYF